This T cell receptor beta chain derives from a study of T cell responses to AZD1222 COVID-19 vaccine. As for the study in general: Both about-4-week and about-12-week second-dose recipients were combined.

General study results and limits: A mostly white British donor set with more females was recruited, and clonal diversity was possibly underestimated. Among AZD1222 vaccinees, only five to seven were seropositive at baseline.

The CDR3 is made up of 16 amino acids. Germline CDR1 and CDR2: MDHEN and SYDVKM. V lost 4 bases to trimming and J lost 0 bases; unmatched junction nucleotides: 3. To note about this clone: Its cognate antigen is unknown.

The protocol was immunoSEQ multiplex PCR, while the TCRdb copy is restricted to in-frame clones and leaves out a portion. The sample lists under 100,000 clones, 90% occurring once. Sequenced material: peripheral blood, taken on day 0 of AZD1222 vaccination. The TCR originated in an adult in good health. V usage is TRBV28 and J usage is TRBJ1-5; 10 bases map to TRBD1. This CDR3 reads CASSSGQGDSNQPQHF. Here the CDR3 DNA reads TGTGCCAGCAGTTCCGGACAGGGGGATAGCAATCAGCCCCAGCATTTT.